These 4 T cell receptor beta chains originate from one sample sequenced in a study of cytomegalovirus exposure and HLA in healthy donors. Clones were sequenced by immunoSEQ multiplex PCR, and TCRdb holds only the in-frame ones, with some missing. Of around 90,000 clones listed, approximately 88% are singletons. What was sequenced was PBMCs. These receptors were collected from a woman under 30 in good health and CMV-seropositive.

About this clone: The sample carries other DNA sequences with the same CDR3. The chain employs TRBV13 and TRBJ1-4; TRBD1 agrees at 7 bases. The CDR3 has 14 residues. Germline V gene data show CDR1 as PRHDT and CDR2 as FYEKMQ (reference sequence). The ends lost 2 bases at V and 4 bases at J; junction bases unmatched: 1. CDR3 sequence: CASSLRQGNEKLFF. The CDR3 DNA sequence: TGTGCCAGCAGCTTAAGACAGGGTAATGAAAAACTGTTTTTT.

The chain uses TRBV28 and TRBJ2-1; a possible D gene is TRBD2 (6 bases). Germline CDR1 reads MDHEN; CDR2 reads SYDVKM. Trimming took 5 bases from V and 10 from J, leaving 9 bases between them. The CDR3 contains 11 residues. The CDR3 here is CASSMGLEQFF. In DNA, the CDR3 is TGTGCCAGCAGTATGGGACTCGAGCAGTTCTTC.

The chain links TRBV2 to TRBJ1-2, with D unresolved. Germline CDR1 SNHLY, CDR2 FYNNEI. This CDR3 spans 12 amino acids. The V gene lost 2 bases and the J gene lost 4 bases, with 5 bases spanning the gap. The CDR3 here is CASSETSYGYTF. The CDR3 DNA is TGTGCCAGCAGTGAAACCAGCTATGGCTACACCTTC.

The genes are TRBV10-1 and TRBJ2-5, with 8 bases matching TRBD1. The CDR3 sequence is 14 residues long. Germline-derived CDR1 and CDR2 are WNHNN and SYGVQD (reference sequence). V was clipped by 5 bases and J by 4 bases; unmatched bases: 6. CDR3 nucleotides: TGCGCCAGCAGTAAACAGGGGGTTGGAGAGACCCAGTACTTC. Translation gives CASSKQGVGETQYF.